This record concerns one T cell receptor (beta chain) sequence. TCRdb keeps only in-frame clones here, not all; method: immunoSEQ multiplex PCR. The sample consists of just over 2,000,000 clones, 90% to 95% of them appearing once. The CDR3 totals 15 residues. Trimming at V came to 5 bases and at J to 4 bases, leaving 6 bases not matched to a gene. Germline V lookup: CDR1 WNHNN, CDR2 SYGVQD (reference sequence). The data originate from a study of shared clonotypes between healthy human individuals. The receptor comes from a man between 18 and 35 years old in good health. The sequencing input was naive CD4+ T cells sorted from blood. Subset in this sample: CD45RA+ positively selected. The chain couples TRBV10-1 to TRBJ2-2; 8 bases align to TRBD1. Here the CDR3 reads CASSSNRGFTGELFF. CDR3 nucleotides: TGCGCCAGCAGTTCTAACAGGGGGTTCACCGGGGAGCTGTTTTTT.